This T cell receptor (beta chain) was recorded in a study of cytomegalovirus exposure and HLA in healthy donors. General study points: Researchers catalogued approximately 170 TCR beta chains as cytomegalovirus-associated. One variant, a missense change in DCLRE1C, was linked in a later analysis to TCR beta V- and J-gene trimming.

The PCR contained 60 Vbeta and 13 Jbeta primers. The repertoire was sequenced with immunoSEQ multiplex PCR; TCRdb's copy has only in-frame clones and lacks some. The sample shows about 210,000 clones, more than 65% of them seen only once. The CDR3 is 15 amino acids. The germline V gene encodes CDR1 MNHEY and CDR2 SMNVEV (reference sequence). Trimming removed 6 bases from V and 3 bases from J, with 18 bases in between. This clone was observed a handful of times. Its specificity is unknown. This receptor was obtained from a man aged 35-49 years in good health and CMV-seropositive. The gene calls are TRBV27 and TRBJ2-7; TRBD2 is a possible D gene (5 bases). The sample consisted of PBMCs. The CDR3 DNA follows: TGTGCCAGCAGCATCAATCCGAAAGGACTCTACGAGCAGTACTTC. Translating gives CASSINPKGLYEQYF.